The 10 T cell receptor beta chains below come from one sample, sequenced in a study of early T cells in non-severe SARS-CoV-2 infection. TCRdb reprocessed the 5' RACE reads with MiXCR, giving one entry per CDR3 protein. Here the sample spans 64,000 or so distinct CDR3 sequences, approximately 11% being singletons. Sequenced here: whole blood, sampled at baseline. These receptors were collected from an adult who was a healthcare worker with PCR-confirmed SARS-CoV-2 infection or an uninfected control (not recorded which).

This clonotype was seen a few times. This sequence joins TRBV10-2 and TRBJ1-1, with 7 bases aligning to TRBD1. From germline, CDR1 is WSHSY and CDR2 SAAADI. The CDR3 runs 14 residues. J was trimmed by 4 bases and V by 3 bases; bases with no gene match: 5. CDR3 sequence (DNA): TGCGCCAGCAGTGAACGGGGACAGAGCACTGAAGCTTTCTTT. The encoded protein is CASSERGQSTEAFF.

This clonotype was counted ten times or more. This sequence joins TRBV7-8 and TRBJ2-1; D tentatively fits TRBD1 or TRBD2 (5 bases each). CDR3 length equals 13 residues. Germline CDR1 is SGHVS and CDR2 is FQNEAQ. V gave up 5 bases and J gave up 7 bases, with 12 bases separating them. The chain's CDR3 is CASSRGPENEQFF. DNA for the CDR3: TGTGCCAGCAGCCGGGGCCCTGAGAATGAGCAGTTCTTC.

The chain uses TRBV5-1 and TRBJ1-1, with unresolved D. The germline CDR1 and CDR2 sequences are SGHRS and YFSETQ. V lost 0 bases and J lost 0, with 6 bases in between. CDR3 length: 14 residues. This chain's CDR3 is CASSLAHLNTEAFF. CDR3 bases: TGCGCCAGCAGCTTGGCCCACCTGAACACTGAAGCTTTCTTT.

There are many counts of this clonotype. V and J are TRBV11-2 and TRBJ2-3; the match to TRBD2 covers 12 bases. The germline gives CDR1 SGHAT, CDR2 FQNNGV. The CDR3 covers 16 residues. J was trimmed by 2 bases and V by 7 bases; bases with no gene match: 7. The CDR3 nucleotides are TGTGCCAGCACCAGGACTAGCGGGGCCTCCACAGATACGCAGTATTTT. Its protein is CASTRTSGASTDTQYF.

The V gene is TRBV12-3 or TRBV12-4, the J gene TRBJ2-2; TRBD1 aligns across 7 bases. CDR3 size: 16 residues. Losses at the gene ends were 6 bases for V and 2 bases for J; bases not matched to a gene: 9. The CDR3 is CASSRTGTVNTGELFF. CDR3 coding DNA: TGTGCCAGCAGCCGGACCGGGACAGTCAACACCGGGGAGCTGTTTTTT.

The table lists this clonotype with many counts. This chain connects TRBV6-1 to TRBJ2-3; the D is unclear. The V end lost 5 bases, the J end lost 6 bases, and 6 bases lay between the germline ends. Germline assignment: CDR1 MNHNS and CDR2 SASEGT. The CDR3 length is 11 residues. CDR3 nucleotides: TGTGCCAGCAGTCCGGAGGATACGCAGTATTTT. The encoded protein is CASSPEDTQYF.

In this sample, this clonotype is medium-sized. The chain has TRBV3-1 and TRBJ1-1; no clear D gene. Deletions cut 4 bases from V and 0 bases from J, with 9 bases between. CDR1 and CDR2 from the germline V gene are LGHDT and YNNKEL (reference sequence). The CDR3 sequence is 14 residues long. This CDR3 reads CASSPGLMNTEAFF. CDR3 nucleotide sequence: TGTGCCAGCAGCCCAGGCCTGATGAACACTGAAGCTTTCTTT.

The chain joins TRBV7-2 to TRBJ2-1, with 7 positions matching TRBD1. The V segment lost 7 bases and the J segment 2 bases; nucleotides outside the gene matches: 5. Germline V gene data show CDR1 as SGHTA and CDR2 as FQGNSA. This CDR3 comprises 14 residues. The CDR3 spells CASTPRGTYNEQFF. CDR3 bases: TGTGCCAGCACCCCCAGGGGGACCTACAATGAGCAGTTCTTC.

This clonotype was picked up a small number of times. The genes are TRBV12-3 or TRBV12-4 and TRBJ1-6; 9 bases line up with TRBD1. With V trimmed by 7 bases and J by 11 bases, 12 bases remained unmatched. The CDR3 covers 15 residues. CDR3 sequence (DNA): TGTGCCAGCACCCCGGGACAGGGAATGGGGACACCCCTCCACTTT. It codes for CASTPGQGMGTPLHF.

The J gene is TRBJ2-3, the V gene TRBV21-1. TRBV21-1 is noted as a pseudogene. The CDR3 covers 15 residues. CDR3 sequence reads: CASSKEATFTDTQYF. Here the CDR3 DNA reads TGTGCCAGCAGCAAAGAGGCGACATTTACAGATACGCAGTATTTT.